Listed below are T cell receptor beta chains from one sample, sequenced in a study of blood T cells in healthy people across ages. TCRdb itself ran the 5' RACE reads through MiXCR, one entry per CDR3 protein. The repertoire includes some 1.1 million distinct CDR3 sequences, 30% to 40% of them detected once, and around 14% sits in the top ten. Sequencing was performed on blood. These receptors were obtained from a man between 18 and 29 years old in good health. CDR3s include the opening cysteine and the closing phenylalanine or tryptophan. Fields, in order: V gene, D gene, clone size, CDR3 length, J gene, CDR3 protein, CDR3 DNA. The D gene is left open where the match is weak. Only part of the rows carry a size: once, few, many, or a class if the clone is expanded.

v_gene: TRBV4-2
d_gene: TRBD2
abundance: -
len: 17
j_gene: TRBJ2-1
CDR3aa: CASSQTPLAGGPDEQFF
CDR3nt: TGTGCCAGCAGCCAAACCCCCCTAGCGGGGGGGCCAGATGAGCAGTTCTTC

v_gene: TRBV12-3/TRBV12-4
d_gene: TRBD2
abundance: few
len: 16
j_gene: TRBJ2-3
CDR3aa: CASSPSTSGVGDTQYF
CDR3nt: TGTGCCAGCAGTCCCTCAACTAGCGGGGTTGGAGATACGCAGTATTTT

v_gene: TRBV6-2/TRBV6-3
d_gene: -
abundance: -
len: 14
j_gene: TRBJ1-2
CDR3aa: CASRPAGPHYGYTF
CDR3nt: TGTGCCAGCAGACCTGCGGGGCCTCACTATGGCTACACCTTC

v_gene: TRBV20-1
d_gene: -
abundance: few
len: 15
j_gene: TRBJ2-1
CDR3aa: CSASGGTSSYNEQFF
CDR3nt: TGCAGTGCTAGTGGAGGGACCAGCTCCTACAATGAGCAGTTCTTC

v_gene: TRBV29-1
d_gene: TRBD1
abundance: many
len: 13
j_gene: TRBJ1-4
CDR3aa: CSVEETGNEKLFF
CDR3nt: TGCAGCGTTGAGGAGACAGGGAATGAAAAACTGTTTTTT

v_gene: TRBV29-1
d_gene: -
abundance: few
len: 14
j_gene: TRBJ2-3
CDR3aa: CSVEVGLLTDTQYF
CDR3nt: TGCAGCGTTGAAGTTGGACTACTCACAGATACGCAGTATTTT

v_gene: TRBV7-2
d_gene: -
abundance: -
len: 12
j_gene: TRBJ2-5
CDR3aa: CASSEPPGTQYF
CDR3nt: TGTGCCAGCAGCGAACCCCCGGGCACCCAGTACTTC

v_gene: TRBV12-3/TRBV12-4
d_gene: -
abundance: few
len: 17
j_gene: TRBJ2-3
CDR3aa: CASSPLAGTESTDTQYF
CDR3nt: TGTGCCAGCAGCCCCCTCGCGGGGACAGAGAGCACAGATACGCAGTATTTT

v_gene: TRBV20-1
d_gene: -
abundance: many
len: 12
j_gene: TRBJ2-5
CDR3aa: CSARTFEETQYF
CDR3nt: TGCAGTGCGCGGACGTTTGAAGAGACCCAGTACTTC

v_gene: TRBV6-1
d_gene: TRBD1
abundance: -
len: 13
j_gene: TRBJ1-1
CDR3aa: CASSELTGGTAFF
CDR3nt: TGTGCCAGCAGTGAACTGACAGGGGGCACAGCTTTCTTT